The 29 T cell receptor beta chains below all came from one sample that was sequenced in a study of T-cell reconstitution after alpha-beta-depleted transplantation in children. A library of TCRbeta sequences, prepared with unique molecular identifiers, was generated. TCRdb processed the PCR reads anew with MiXCR; each CDR3 protein has one entry. The sample carries 580,000 or so distinct CDR3 sequences, around 23% recorded once. This specimen was PBMCs, mostly from graft donor cells, taken 360 days after TCRalphabeta/CD19-depleted stem cell transplant. These receptors all stem from a boy younger than two who had a stem cell transplant for acute myeloid leukemia, so the T cells may come from the graft donor.

The chain is built from TRBV18 and TRBJ2-7; D may match TRBD1 or TRBD2 (5 bases each). In germline, CDR1 is KGHSH, CDR2 LQKENI. The CDR3 is 13 residues long. With 6 bases removed from V and 4 bases from J, the gap between germline ends came to 13 bases. The CDR3 here is CASSRDALYEQYV. CDR3 sequence (DNA): TGTGCCAGCTCTCGGGACGCCCTTTACGAGCAGTACGTC.

CDR3 sequence: CASSTSRDRGWAGANVLTF. The CDR3 coding sequence is TGTGCCAGTAGTACATCCCGGGACAGGGGATGGGCTGGGGCCAACGTCCTGACTTTC. J is TRBJ2-6 and V is TRBV19, with 10 bases that match TRBD1. The CDR3 spans 19 residues. V trimming: 4 bases; J trimming: 2 bases; junction bases outside the gene matches: 11. Germline CDR1 reads LNHDA; CDR2 reads SQIVND (reference sequence).

In its sample, this clonotype was seen many times. This sequence joins TRBV20-1 and TRBJ2-1, with D possibly called TRBD1 or TRBD2 (7 bases each). V shed 3 bases and J shed 4 bases, with 19 bases lying between them. The CDR3 totals 16 residues. Germline V gene data show CDR1 as DFQATT and CDR2 as SNEGSKA (reference sequence). CDR3 amino acids: CSARMNRGGKYNEQFF. For the CDR3, the DNA is TGCAGTGCTAGGATGAACAGGGGAGGGAAATACAATGAGCAGTTCTTC.

This clonotype was counted at least ten times. This chain uses TRBV29-1 with TRBJ1-3; D not resolved. The V gene's germline CDR1 is SQVTM and CDR2 ANQGSEA. Trimming took 3 bases from V and 0 from J, leaving 12 bases between them. The CDR3 is 15 residues long. The CDR3 protein is CSVDFDSSSGNTIYF. The CDR3, as DNA: TGCAGCGTTGACTTTGACTCAAGCTCTGGAAACACCATATATTTT.

The chain combines TRBV20-1 with TRBJ1-2; possible D gene TRBD1, 5 bases. The V gene's germline CDR1 is DFQATT and CDR2 SNEGSKA (reference sequence). Trimming cost V 8 bases and J 5 bases, with 12 bases left between them. The CDR3 is 11 amino acids. The CDR3 region is CSPGLSYGYTF. Here the CDR3 DNA reads TGCAGTCCGGGACTCTCGTATGGCTACACCTTC.

The rearrangement links TRBV20-1 to TRBJ1-5, with 8 bases fitting TRBD1. This CDR3 has 13 amino acids. The germline CDR1 and CDR2 sequences are DFQATT and SNEGSKA (reference sequence). V lost 5 bases and J lost 7; bases outside the gene matches: 7. The CDR3 loop reads CSAPTQGGQPQHF. CDR3 sequence (DNA): TGCAGTGCTCCAACACAGGGGGGACAGCCCCAGCATTTT.

The table lists this clonotype with many counts. The J gene is TRBJ2-5, the V gene TRBV6-5; 16 bases agree with TRBD2. Germline-derived CDR1 and CDR2 are MNHEY and SVGAGI. The CDR3 sequence is 15 residues long. V was clipped by 0 bases and J by 13 bases; unmatched bases: 5. The CDR3 spells CASSYSGLAGGVRYF. Here the CDR3 DNA reads TGTGCCAGCAGTTACTCGGGACTAGCGGGGGGGGTGAGGTACTTC.

This clonotype was counted a few times. The chain links TRBV6-1 to TRBJ2-2, with 10 positions matching TRBD1. Germline values: CDR1 MNHNS, CDR2 SASEGT. V dropped 6 bases and J dropped 7; count of bases not matched to a gene: 5. This CDR3 has 14 amino acids. The CDR3 sequence is CASSRQGAGGELFF. The DNA of the CDR3 is TGTGCCAGCAGCCGACAGGGGGCGGGCGGGGAGCTGTTTTTT.

The chain uses TRBV9 and TRBJ1-1; TRBD1 is a possible D gene (5 bases). The CDR3 sequence is 16 residues long. CDR1 SGDLS and CDR2 YYNGEE come from the germline V gene. Trimming took 5 bases from V and 1 from J, leaving 18 bases between them. In DNA form, the CDR3 reads TGTGCCAGCAGGTTCAGGGAGGAGGGCCCGAACACTGAAGCTTTCTTT. Its translation: CASRFREEGPNTEAFF.

The rearrangement uses TRBV7-2 and TRBJ1-2; the D gene is possibly TRBD1 (5 bases). Germline CDR1 reads SGHTA; CDR2 reads FQGNSA. This CDR3 spans 13 amino acids. The V end was cut by 1 base, the J end by 8 bases, with 11 bases between. For the CDR3, the DNA is TGTGCCAGCAGCTTAGGAACAGGAGGGGGCTACACCTTC. As protein: CASSLGTGGGYTF.

This clonotype was seen a handful of times. The chain is built from TRBV5-5 and TRBJ2-7; the D gene is possibly TRBD1 (6 bases). V was pared by 1 base and J by 6 bases, with 14 bases between. The CDR3 is 14 residues long. Per germline, CDR1 SGHKS and CDR2 YYEKEE (reference sequence). The CDR3 sequence: CASSLLVTGSEQYV. Written as DNA, the CDR3 is TGTGCCAGCAGCTTGTTGGTCACAGGGAGCGAGCAGTACGTC.

This clonotype has at least ten counts. For the CDR3, the DNA is TGTGCCAGCAGTTACTCCTCGGGGGGCCTTGGGGAGCAGTTCTTC. Residues: CASSYSSGGLGEQFF. The chain is built from TRBV6-5 and TRBJ2-1; D is possibly TRBD2 (7 bases). Germline CDR1 reads MNHEY; CDR2 reads SVGAGI. This CDR3 spans 15 amino acids. Trimming pared 0 bases from V and 10 bases from J, leaving 16 bases between.

This clonotype turned up a few times. The chain links TRBV7-2 to TRBJ2-6; the D gene is possibly TRBD2 (5 bases). Trimming cost V 5 bases and J 4 bases, with 12 bases left between them. Looked up from germline, CDR1 is SGHTA and CDR2 is FQGNSA. CDR3 size: 15 residues. CDR3 protein: CASSPGLLGANVLTF. The CDR3 DNA reads as TGTGCCAGCAGCCCGGGATTGCTGGGGGCCAACGTCCTGACTTTC.

The gene calls are TRBV24-1 and TRBJ2-6; D is unresolved. The CDR3 contains 14 residues. Germline values: CDR1 KGHDR, CDR2 SFDVKD. With 5 bases removed from V and 0 bases from J, the gap between germline ends came to 4 bases. The CDR3 here is CATSGGSGANVLTF. DNA for the CDR3: TGTGCCACCAGTGGAGGCTCTGGGGCCAACGTCCTGACTTTC.

This clonotype was picked up a small number of times. The chain couples TRBV6-5 to TRBJ1-4; D unresolved. Deletions cut 3 bases from V and 5 bases from J, with 13 bases between. Germline values: CDR1 MNHEY, CDR2 SVGAGI. CDR3 size: 15 residues. The CDR3 coding sequence is TGTGCCAGCAGTTATCGGTGGCAGAACAATGAAAAACTGTTTTTT. It translates to CASSYRWQNNEKLFF.

V is TRBV5-6 and J is TRBJ2-6; 10 bases line up with TRBD1. CDR3 size: 18 residues. Germline V lookup: CDR1 SGHDT, CDR2 YYEEEE. Unmatched junction bases numbered 9, after V lost 3 bases and J lost 3 bases. CDR3 nucleotide sequence: TGTGCCAGCAGCTCGCCGGGACAGGGGCTTGATGGGGCCAACGTCCTGACTTTC. Translated, it gives CASSSPGQGLDGANVLTF.

The DNA of the CDR3 is TGTGCCAGCAGTTTGGACAGAAGGGCCGGGGAGCTGTTTTTT. This gives the protein CASSLDRRAGELFF. The rearrangement uses TRBV12-3 or TRBV12-4 and TRBJ2-2; possible D gene TRBD1, 6 bases. Trimming shortened V by 3 bases and J by 6 bases, and 11 bases separated the two germline ends. The CDR3 is 14 amino acids.

A few counts support this clonotype. This sequence joins TRBV1 and TRBJ1-6; TRBD1, as called in the table, went unchecked against the DNA. TRBV1 is termed a pseudogene. CDR3 length: 16 residues. The chain's CDR3 is CTSSQGAGGGNSPLHF. For the CDR3, the DNA is TGCACCAGCAGCCAAGGGGCAGGGGGGGGTAATTCACCCCTCCACTTT.

This chain connects TRBV12-3 or TRBV12-4 to TRBJ1-5; TRBD1 might be the D (6 bases). V shed 6 bases and J shed 3 bases, with 12 bases lying between them. This CDR3 has 14 amino acids. The CDR3 spells CASRQTGYNQPQHF. The CDR3 bases are TGTGCCAGCAGGCAAACAGGGTACAATCAGCCCCAGCATTTT.

This chain links TRBV12-3 or TRBV12-4 with TRBJ1-1; D is ambiguous. Trimming pared 6 bases from V and 1 base from J, leaving 15 bases between. This CDR3 is 15 amino acids long. Here the CDR3 reads CASRNQASGNTEAFF. CDR3 DNA: TGTGCCAGCAGAAACCAGGCTTCAGGGAACACTGAAGCTTTCTTT.

The V and J genes are TRBV12-3 or TRBV12-4 and TRBJ1-2; weak D call: TRBD1 (6 bases). This CDR3 has 13 residues. V gave up 5 bases and J gave up 7 bases, with 14 bases separating them. DNA of the CDR3: TGTGCCAGCAGTACCTGGACAGCTGGTGGCTACACCTTC. Its translation: CASSTWTAGGYTF.

The gene calls are TRBV20-1 and TRBJ1-5; 10 bases fit TRBD1. The germline CDR1 and CDR2 sequences are DFQATT and SNEGSKA (reference sequence). CDR3 length: 15 amino acids. With 6 bases clipped from V and 1 base from J, the junction kept 6 bases outside the gene matches. CDR3 DNA sequence: TGCAGTGCGACCGACAGGGGGCAGAGCAATCAGCCCCAGCATTTT. Protein: CSATDRGQSNQPQHF.

The chain combines TRBV12-3 or TRBV12-4 with TRBJ1-3; D is uncertain. The CDR3 sequence is 14 residues long. Trimming removed 4 bases at V and 7 bases at J, with 14 bases between. In DNA form, the CDR3 reads TGTGCCAGCAGTTCAACAGTCTCGGCGAACACCATATATTTT. As protein: CASSSTVSANTIYF.

This chain joins TRBV12-3 or TRBV12-4 and TRBJ2-5, with 8 bases fitting TRBD1. V lost 4 bases, J lost 5 bases, and 6 bases stayed unmatched. The CDR3 consists of 14 residues. The DNA for the CDR3 is TGTGCCAGCAGTTCCCAGGGGGCGCAGGAGACCCAGTACTTC. It translates to CASSSQGAQETQYF.

V gene TRBV29-1 combines with J gene TRBJ2-5; 7 bases fit TRBD1. CDR1 and CDR2 from the germline V gene are SQVTM and ANQGSEA. Trimming cost V 4 bases and J 4 bases; bases outside gene matches: 6. This CDR3 is 13 amino acids long. For the CDR3, the DNA is TGCAGCGTTGTGGGACAGTTGGCAGAGACCCAGTACTTC. Amino acid sequence: CSVVGQLAETQYF.

This chain links TRBV2 with TRBJ2-2, with no clear D. Trimming removed 10 bases at V and 2 bases at J, with 17 bases between. The CDR3 has 15 amino acids. Looked up from germline, CDR1 is SNHLY and CDR2 is FYNNEI. Written as DNA, the CDR3 is TGTGCCACTCGTGTAGGGCCCATAAACACCGGGGAGCTGTTTTTT. This codes for CATRVGPINTGELFF.

This clonotype was found many times. The gene calls are TRBV14 and TRBJ2-2; unclear D gene. Trimming removed 0 bases at V and 4 bases at J, with 9 bases between. Germline-derived CDR1 and CDR2 are SGHDN and FVKESK. The CDR3 has 15 amino acids. As DNA, the CDR3 is TGTGCCAGCAGCCAAGATTCAGGAGCCACCGGGGAGCTGTTTTTT. Encoded protein: CASSQDSGATGELFF. Variable domain in full (rest from reference TRBV14 and TRBJ2-2): EAGVTQFPSHSVIEKGQTVTLRCDPISGHDNLYWYRRVMGKEIKFLLHFVKESKQDESGMPNNRFLAERTGGTYSTLKVQPAELEDSGVYFCASSQDSGATGELFFGEGSRLTVL.

The chain links TRBV7-6 to TRBJ1-2; a possible D gene is TRBD1 (6 bases). CDR1 is SGHVS and CDR2 is FNYEAQ in the germline V gene. The CDR3 sequence is 15 residues long. V was clipped by 4 bases and J by 4 bases, with 16 bases between them. The CDR3 protein is CASSSGQLDAYGYTF. In DNA, the CDR3 is TGTGCCAGCAGCTCCGGACAGTTGGACGCCTATGGCTACACCTTC. Looking up the rest from reference TRBV7-6 and TRBJ1-2 gives the full variable domain: GAGVSQSPRYKVTKRGQDVALRCDPISGHVSLYWYRQALGQGPEFLTYFNYEAQQDKSGLPNDRFSAERPEGSISTLTIQRTEQRDSAMYRCASSSGQLDAYGYTFGSGTRLTVV.

This clonotype was counted between two and nine times. This chain joins TRBV6-5 and TRBJ2-5, with TRBD2 identical over 11 bases. The germline V gene encodes CDR1 MNHEY and CDR2 SVGAGI. V lost 1 base to trimming and J lost 0 bases; unmatched junction nucleotides: 7. The CDR3 consists of 18 residues. The CDR3, as DNA: TGTGCCAGCAGTTACTTTCCTCGGACTAGCGGGCACCAAGAGACCCAGTACTTC. It codes for CASSYFPRTSGHQETQYF.